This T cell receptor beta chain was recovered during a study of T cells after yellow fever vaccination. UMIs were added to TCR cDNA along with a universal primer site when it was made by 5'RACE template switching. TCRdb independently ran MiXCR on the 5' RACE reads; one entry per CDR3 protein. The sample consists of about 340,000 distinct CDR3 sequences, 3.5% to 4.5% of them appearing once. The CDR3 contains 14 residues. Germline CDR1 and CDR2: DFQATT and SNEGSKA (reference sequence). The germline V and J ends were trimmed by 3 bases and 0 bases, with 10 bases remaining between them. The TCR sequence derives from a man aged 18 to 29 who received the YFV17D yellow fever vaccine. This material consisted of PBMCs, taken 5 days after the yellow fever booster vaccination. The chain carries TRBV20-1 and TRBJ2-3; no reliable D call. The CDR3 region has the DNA TGCAGTGCTAGGGGCGGACCTAGCACAGATACGCAGTATTTT. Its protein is CSARGGPSTDTQYF.